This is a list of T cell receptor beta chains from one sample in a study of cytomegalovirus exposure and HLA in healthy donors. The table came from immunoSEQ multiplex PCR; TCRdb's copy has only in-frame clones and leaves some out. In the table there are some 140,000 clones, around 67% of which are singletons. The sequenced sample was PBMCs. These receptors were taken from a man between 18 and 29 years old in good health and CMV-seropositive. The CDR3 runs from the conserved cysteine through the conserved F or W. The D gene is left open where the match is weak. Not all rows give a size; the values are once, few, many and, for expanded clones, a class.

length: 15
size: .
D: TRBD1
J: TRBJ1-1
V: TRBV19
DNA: TGTGCCAGTAGCGGACCGGGACAGGGGGACACTGAAGCTTTCTTT
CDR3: CASSGPGQGDTEAFF

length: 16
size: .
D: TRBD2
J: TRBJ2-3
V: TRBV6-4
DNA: TGTGCCAGCACCCACCCGGGGCGGGAGGCCACAGATACGCAGTATTTT
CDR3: CASTHPGREATDTQYF

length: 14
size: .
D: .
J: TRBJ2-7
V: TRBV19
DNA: TGTGCCAGTAGTGATATGGGTCTAGGGGTCGAGCAGTACTTC
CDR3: CASSDMGLGVEQYF

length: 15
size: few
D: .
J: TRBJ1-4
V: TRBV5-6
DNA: TGTGCCAGCAGCCCCCGGGGACAACGGGACGAAAAACTGTTTTTT
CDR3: CASSPRGQRDEKLFF

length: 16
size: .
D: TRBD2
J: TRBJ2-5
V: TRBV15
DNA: TGTGCCACCAGCAGAGATATCGAATCCAGCGGGAGGACCCAGTACTTC
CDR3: CATSRDIESSGRTQYF

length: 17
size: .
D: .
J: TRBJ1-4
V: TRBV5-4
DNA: TGTGCCAGCAGCCCTAACGGACACGTTGCGACTAATGAAAAACTGTTTTTT
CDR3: CASSPNGHVATNEKLFF

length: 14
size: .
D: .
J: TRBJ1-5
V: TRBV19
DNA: TGTGCCAGTAGTATACGGGATAGCAATCAGCCCCAGCATTTT
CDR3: CASSIRDSNQPQHF

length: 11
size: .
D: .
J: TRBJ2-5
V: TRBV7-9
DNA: TGTGCCAGCGAGGGCCAAGAGACCCAGTACTTC
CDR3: CASEGQETQYF

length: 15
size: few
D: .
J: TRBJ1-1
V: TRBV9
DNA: TGTGCCAGCAGCGCCCCTACAGGGAGGAACACTGAAGCTTTCTTT
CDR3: CASSAPTGRNTEAFF

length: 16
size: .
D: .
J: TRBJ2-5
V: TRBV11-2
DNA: TGTGCCAGCAGACGTCCGGGGGGCGCGGAGCAAGAGACCCAGTACTTC
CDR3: CASRRPGGAEQETQYF